Presented here are 10 T cell receptor beta chains from one specimen sequenced in a study of blood T cell repertoires in COVID-19. Generated by immunoSEQ multiplex PCR, the TCRdb table keeps only in-frame clones and is missing some. The repertoire holds around 300,000 clones, with over 75% as singletons. What was sequenced was peripheral blood. The receptor set was obtained from a human donor in a cohort sampled during active COVID-19.

The chain links TRBV10-2 to TRBJ1-1; 11 bases agree with TRBD1. Germline CDR1 WSHSY, CDR2 SAAADI. The CDR3 spans 14 residues. The V and J ends lost 6 bases and 4 bases, in that order; junction bases with no gene match: 4. CDR3 loop: CASRGTGGVTEAFF. DNA for the CDR3: TGCGCCAGCAGGGGGACAGGGGGGGTCACTGAAGCTTTCTTT.

The chain joins TRBV10-2 to TRBJ2-1; 13 nucleotides match TRBD2. Trimming took 5 bases from V and 3 from J; bases not matched to a gene: 7. The CDR3 extends over 17 amino acids. Germline V lookup: CDR1 WSHSY, CDR2 SAAADI. CDR3 amino acids: CASSRTSGGTLYNEQFF. The CDR3 DNA reads as TGCGCCAGCAGTCGGACTAGCGGGGGAACCCTCTACAATGAGCAGTTCTTC.

The chain joins TRBV10-2 to TRBJ2-3, with a possible D match to TRBD2 (6 bases). The length of the CDR3 is 14 residues. V was trimmed by 4 bases and J by 6 bases, leaving 14 bases between them. Per germline, CDR1 WSHSY and CDR2 SAAADI. CDR3 amino acids: CASSGLEGFDTQYF. In DNA, the CDR3 is TGCGCCAGCAGTGGACTAGAGGGGTTCGATACGCAGTATTTT.

CDR3 DNA: TGTGCCTGGAGTCCGGGTTTTTTCGAGCAGTACTTC. Its translation is CAWSPGFFEQYF. J is TRBJ2-7 and V is TRBV30; D remains ambiguous. V lost 2 bases and J lost 6, with 11 bases in between. The CDR3 length is 12 residues. CDR1 and CDR2 from the germline V gene are GTSNPN and SVGIG (reference sequence).

The chain's CDR3 is CASSSGTGILQPQHF. Written as DNA, the CDR3 is TGTGCCAGCAGTTCCGGGACAGGGATTTTGCAGCCCCAGCATTTT. The chain combines TRBV2 with TRBJ1-5, with TRBD1 matching 9 bases. V shed 5 bases and J 7 bases; nucleotides not matched to a gene: 9. The germline CDR1 and CDR2 sequences are SNHLY and FYNNEI. The CDR3 has 15 amino acids.

The chain couples TRBV15 to TRBJ1-1; D perhaps matches TRBD1 (6 bases). Germline V gives CDR1 LNHNV, CDR2 YYDKDF (reference sequence). Trimming shortened V by 0 bases and J by 4 bases, and 12 bases separated the two germline ends. The CDR3 covers 15 residues. The CDR3 coding sequence is TGTGCCACCAGCAGAGATGCAGGACAGCTCACTGAAGCTTTCTTT. It is translated as CATSRDAGQLTEAFF.

The chain is built from TRBV13 and TRBJ2-2, with 10 positions matching TRBD2. The trim removed 2 bases at V and 5 bases at J, leaving 5 bases unmatched. Germline V gives CDR1 PRHDT, CDR2 FYEKMQ (reference sequence). The CDR3 consists of 16 residues. CDR3 residues: CASSLRAGGRTGELFF. For the CDR3, the DNA is TGTGCCAGCAGCTTAAGAGCGGGGGGGCGAACCGGGGAGCTGTTTTTT. The full variable domain, completed using reference TRBV13 and TRBJ2-2, is AAGVIQSPRHLIKEKRETATLKCYPIPRHDTVYWYQQGPGQDPQFLISFYEKMQSDKGSIPDRFSAQQFSDYHSELNMSSLELGDSALYFCASSLRAGGRTGELFFGEGSRLTVL.

In its sample, this clone was seen a few times. The genes are TRBV5-4 and TRBJ1-6; possibly TRBD1 for D (5 bases). Germline CDR1 SGHNT, CDR2 YYREEE (reference sequence). V lost 5 bases and J 7 bases, leaving 13 bases between the germline ends. This CDR3 has 14 residues. The CDR3 loop reads CASRLGQSNSPLHF. The CDR3 DNA follows: TGTGCCAGCAGGCTGGGGCAGTCAAATTCACCCCTCCACTTT. The complete variable domain, with remaining parts taken from reference TRBV5-4 and TRBJ1-6, reads ETGVTQSPTHLIKTRGQQVTLRCSSQSGHNTVSWYQQALGQGPQFIFQYYREEENGRGNFPPRFSGLQFPNYSSELNVNALELDDSALYLCASRLGQSNSPLHFGNGTRLTVT.

The V gene is TRBV3-1 (or the pseudogene TRBV3-2), the J gene TRBJ1-2; possible D gene TRBD1, 6 bases. CDR1 is LGHDT, CDR2 YNNKEL, per germline (reference sequence). The CDR3 loop spans 18 amino acids. V dropped 0 bases and J dropped 6 bases, with 23 bases sitting between them. The CDR3 loop reads CASSQDLYSGHFRNGYTF. In DNA, the CDR3 is TGTGCCAGCAGCCAAGATCTCTACTCGGGACACTTTAGGAATGGCTACACCTTC.

The chain is built from TRBV15 and TRBJ2-6; 8 bases are a match to TRBD2. The CDR3 runs 22 residues. Germline CDR1 reads LNHNV; CDR2 reads YYDKDF (reference sequence). Trimming took 0 bases from V and 2 from J; bases not matched to a gene: 18. CDR3 in amino acids: CATSRELLPLVAGNTGANVLTF. CDR3 nucleotide sequence: TGTGCCACCAGCAGAGAACTCCTTCCCCTAGTAGCGGGGAATACTGGGGCCAACGTCCTGACTTTC. Drawing the rest from reference TRBV15 and TRBJ2-6, the complete variable domain is DAMVIQNPRYQVTQFGKPVTLSCSQTLNHNVMYWYQQKSSQAPKLLFHYYDKDFNNEADTPDNFQSRRPNTSFCFLDIRSPGLGDTAMYLCATSRELLPLVAGNTGANVLTFGAGSRLTVL.